This TCR beta chain stems from a study of early T cells in non-severe SARS-CoV-2 infection. The wider study: From unsorted whole blood, bulk RNA was sequenced, and the chains remained unpaired.

CDR1 and CDR2 (germline): ENHRY, SYGVKD. The CDR3 loop spans 15 amino acids. Trimming took 10 bases from V and 10 from J; bases not matched to a gene: 19. Attachment of unique molecular identifiers to individual cDNA molecules was performed. TCRdb reprocessed the 5' RACE reads via MiXCR and lists one record per CDR3 protein. The table shows 65,000 to 70,000 distinct CDR3 sequences, with 9.5% to 15% occurring only once. This clonotype was detected ten times or more. The V and J genes are TRBV10-3 and TRBJ1-2; 9 bases agree with TRBD1. Material: whole blood. The receptor's source is an adult who was a healthcare worker with PCR-confirmed SARS-CoV-2 infection or an uninfected control (not recorded which). Here the CDR3 DNA reads TGTGCCACCAACGAGGGGACAGGGTCCGGTCAAGACTACACCTTC. Translation: CATNEGTGSGQDYTF.